This T cell receptor beta chain is drawn from a study of blood T cell repertoires in COVID-19. Study overall: Samples taken during acute and convalescent COVID-19 were collected in the United States, Italy and Spain. PBMCs, B-cell-depleted T cells, or T cells provided the cDNA or gDNA that made up the material.

Original analysis: Amplification from reference gene primers served as the basis for estimated nucleated cell counts. Only in-frame clones appear in the TCRdb table, and some are missing; sequencing was by immunoSEQ multiplex PCR. For V, J and clone size, that table is used; D and trimming come from the DNA. The sample consists of about 68,000 clones, 84% of them appearing once. The sequencing input was peripheral blood. This receptor was identified in a man aged 50-60 years with active COVID-19.

CDR3 sequence reads: CASSFRAGAGGEQFF. The CDR3 bases are TGCGCCAGCAGCTTTCGAGCGGGAGCTGGGGGTGAGCAGTTCTTC. The chain employs TRBV5-1 and TRBJ2-1, with TRBD2 matching over 8 bases. Per germline, CDR1 SGHRS and CDR2 YFSETQ. With V trimmed by 2 bases and J by 9 bases, 10 bases remained unmatched. The CDR3 extends over 15 amino acids.